These 11 T cell receptor beta chains were sequenced from one sample in a study of blood T cells in healthy people across ages. Next came a second PCR, run for roughly 7 to 12 cycles, which used a sample-barcoded 5' primer along with a J-beta primer mix. In TCRdb, the 5' RACE reads were re-called with MiXCR into one record per CDR3 protein. The top ten hold 6.5% to 10% of the sample, which has some 1.4 million distinct CDR3 sequences, approximately 42% seen once. Sequences were obtained from blood. The source is a woman younger than 35 in good health.

The J gene is TRBJ1-1, the V gene TRBV10-3, with D possibly being TRBD1 (6 bases). Germline lookup yields CDR1 ENHRY and CDR2 SYGVKD. The CDR3 is made up of 13 amino acids. CDR3 coding DNA: TGTACCACCAGGGAGGGGGTGAACACTGAAGCTTTCTTT. As protein: CTTREGVNTEAFF.

J is TRBJ2-2 and V is TRBV5-1, with D perhaps assigned TRBD1 or TRBD2 (5 bases each). Germline lookup yields CDR1 SGHRS and CDR2 YFSETQ. The CDR3 spans 15 residues. Deletions cut 4 bases from V and 4 bases from J, with 14 bases between. The CDR3 DNA is TGCGCCAGCAGCCCCGGGGACCTCGGCACCGGGGAGCTGTTTTTT. It specifies CASSPGDLGTGELFF. Together with reference TRBV5-1 and TRBJ2-2, the CDR3 gives the full variable domain: KAGVTQTPRYLIKTRGQQVTLSCSPISGHRSVSWYQQTPGQGLQFLFEYFSETQRNKGNFPGRFSGRQFSNSRSEMNVSTLELGDSALYLCASSPGDLGTGELFFGEGSRLTVL.

CDR3 sequence reads: CASSFFSDLGHEQYF. Here the CDR3 DNA reads TGTGCCAGCAGCTTCTTCTCCGACCTAGGGCACGAGCAGTACTTC. The chain uses TRBV7-9 and TRBJ2-7, with D hard to call. The germline V gene encodes CDR1 SEHNR and CDR2 FQNEAQ (reference sequence). The V gene lost 3 bases and the J gene lost 5 bases, with 17 bases spanning the gap. The CDR3 loop spans 15 amino acids.

The chain joins TRBV3-1 to TRBJ1-5; a weak D match, TRBD1 (5 bases). The V end lost 5 bases, the J end lost 10 bases, and 15 bases lay between the germline ends. The CDR3 is 13 amino acids. Germline CDR1 and CDR2: LGHDT and YNNKEL (reference sequence). The CDR3 spells CASSEGPTRPQHF. Written as DNA, the CDR3 is TGTGCCAGCAGCGAGGGACCGACCCGACCCCAGCATTTT.

This clonotype was counted a few times. The chain employs TRBV7-2 and TRBJ2-3; 8 bases map to TRBD2. The CDR3 loop spans 14 amino acids. V lost 4 bases, J lost 5 bases, and 5 bases stayed unmatched. Per the germline V gene, CDR1 is SGHTA and CDR2 is FQGNSA. The CDR3, as DNA: TGTGCCAGCAGCTCGACTAGCGCGGGAGATACGCAGTATTTT. Encoded protein: CASSSTSAGDTQYF.

This clonotype was seen only a few times. The chain recombines TRBV6-2 or TRBV6-3 with TRBJ2-1, with D maybe TRBD1 (7 bases). The germline gives CDR1 MNHEY, CDR2 SVGEGT. The CDR3 has 15 residues. Trimming shortened V by 7 bases and J by 3 bases, and 16 bases separated the two germline ends. In DNA, the CDR3 is TGTGCCAGCAACCCCAGGGGGACTTACTACAATGAGCAGTTCTTC. This encodes CASNPRGTYYNEQFF.

The chain combines TRBV4-2 with TRBJ2-1; no firm D call. Deletions cut 0 bases from V and 2 bases from J, with 11 bases between. Germline V gene lookup returns CDR1 LGHNA and CDR2 YNFKEQ. The CDR3 consists of 16 residues. This chain's CDR3 is CASSQEHSLAYNEQFF. The CDR3 DNA is TGTGCCAGCAGCCAAGAGCACTCTTTGGCCTACAATGAGCAGTTCTTC.

This clonotype was detected only a few times. The chain links TRBV30 to TRBJ2-1, with 8 bases lining up with TRBD2. The germline CDR1 and CDR2 sequences are GTSNPN and SVGIG (reference sequence). Unmatched junction bases numbered 7, after V lost 5 bases and J lost 4 bases. The length of the CDR3 is 14 residues. The CDR3 region has the DNA TGTGCCTGGTTCCTAGCGGGTGTATACAATGAGCAGTTCTTC. Translated, it gives CAWFLAGVYNEQFF.

The chain has TRBV6-5 and TRBJ2-1; 9 bases are shared with TRBD2. The CDR3 has 15 amino acids. V was clipped by 0 bases and J by 8 bases; unmatched bases: 5. Germline V lookup: CDR1 MNHEY, CDR2 SVGAGI. The chain's CDR3 is CASSYSSGSSHEQFF. The CDR3 coding sequence is TGTGCCAGCAGTTACTCTAGCGGGAGTTCCCATGAGCAGTTCTTC.

The chain has TRBV27 and TRBJ1-1; D gene uncertain. Trimming cost V 0 bases and J 10 bases, with 12 bases left between them. The CDR3 covers 13 residues. Per germline, CDR1 MNHEY and CDR2 SMNVEV (reference sequence). This chain's CDR3 is CASSLSSGRGAFF. The CDR3 DNA reads TGTGCCAGCAGTTTATCATCAGGTCGGGGAGCTTTCTTT.

The chain has TRBV27 and TRBJ1-1, with D unclear. The CDR3 spans 13 residues. Looked up from germline, CDR1 is MNHEY and CDR2 is SMNVEV (reference sequence). Trimming removed 2 bases from V and 5 bases from J, with 9 bases in between. The CDR3 bases are TGTGCCAGCAGTTTAATCGGCCTGACTGAAGCTTTCTTT. Translation: CASSLIGLTEAFF.